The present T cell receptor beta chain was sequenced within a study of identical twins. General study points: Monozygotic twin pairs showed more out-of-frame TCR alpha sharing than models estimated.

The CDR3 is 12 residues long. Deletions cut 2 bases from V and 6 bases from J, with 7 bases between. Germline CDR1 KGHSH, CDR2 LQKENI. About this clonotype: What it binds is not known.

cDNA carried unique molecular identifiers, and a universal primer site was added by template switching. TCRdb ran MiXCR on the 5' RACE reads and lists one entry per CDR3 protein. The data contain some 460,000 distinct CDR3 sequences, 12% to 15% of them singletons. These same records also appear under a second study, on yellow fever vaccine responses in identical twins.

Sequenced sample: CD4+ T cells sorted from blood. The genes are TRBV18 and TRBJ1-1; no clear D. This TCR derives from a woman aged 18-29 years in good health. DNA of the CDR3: TGTGCCAGCTCACCAGCGGGAGCTGAAGCTTTCTTT. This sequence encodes CASSPAGAEAFF. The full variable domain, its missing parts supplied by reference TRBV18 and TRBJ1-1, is NAGVMQNPRHLVRRRGQEARLRCSPMKGHSHVYWYRQLPEEGLKFMVYLQKENIIDESGMPKERFSAEFPKEGPSILRIQQVVRGDSAAYFCASSPAGAEAFFGQGTRLTVV.